A single sample gave rise to the 27 T cell receptor beta chains below, sequenced in a study of cytomegalovirus exposure and HLA in healthy donors. The study ran its PCR with 60 Vbeta and 13 Jbeta primers. This table comes from immunoSEQ multiplex PCR, and its TCRdb copy is limited to in-frame clones, with some not included. Of roughly 130,000 clones in the sample, 70% to 75% were seen once. Sequenced material: PBMCs. The receptors come from a woman aged 40 to 49 in good health and CMV-seronegative.

The chain carries TRBV27 and TRBJ1-6, with unresolved D. This CDR3 has 13 residues. In germline, CDR1 is MNHEY, CDR2 SMNVEV (reference sequence). The ends were cut back, 4 bases at V and 14 bases at J, with 15 bases in the middle. The CDR3 reads CASSSQQPLTLHF. Here the CDR3 DNA reads TGTGCCAGCAGTTCCCAACAGCCTCTCACCCTCCACTTT.

The table lists this clone with a count of one. The chain joins TRBV7-2 to TRBJ2-2; TRBD1 might be the D (6 bases). The CDR3 spans 15 residues. Trimming pared 5 bases from V and 1 base from J, leaving 11 bases between. Germline V lookup: CDR1 SGHTA, CDR2 FQGNSA. The CDR3 reads CASSLRGLNTGELFF. In nucleotides, the CDR3 is TGTGCCAGCAGCCTTAGGGGGTTGAACACCGGGGAGCTGTTTTTT.

The chain is built from TRBV27 and TRBJ1-5; a possible D gene is TRBD1 (6 bases). Trimming removed 5 bases from V and 2 bases from J, with 13 bases in between. Looked up from germline, CDR1 is MNHEY and CDR2 is SMNVEV (reference sequence). The CDR3 extends over 15 amino acids. This CDR3 reads CASSRTVDRNQPQHF. The CDR3 DNA reads as TGTGCCAGCAGTCGGACAGTAGATCGCAATCAGCCCCAGCATTTT.

In its sample, this clone was seen once. The V call is TRBV6-1, the J call TRBJ2-7, with 8 bases fitting TRBD1. The V gene's germline CDR1 is MNHNS and CDR2 SASEGT. The length of the CDR3 is 13 residues. The trim removed 6 bases at V and 4 bases at J, leaving 5 bases unmatched. The CDR3 loop reads CASSWDRLYEQYF. The CDR3, as DNA: TGTGCCAGCAGCTGGGACAGGTTATACGAGCAGTACTTC.

The V gene is TRBV19, the J gene TRBJ1-5; D not certain. Germline V gives CDR1 LNHDA, CDR2 SQIVND (reference sequence). This CDR3 comprises 16 residues. V lost 2 bases and J lost 5, with 16 bases in between. The CDR3: CASSILWVEGDQPQHF. CDR3 in DNA: TGTGCCAGTAGTATACTTTGGGTTGAGGGCGATCAGCCCCAGCATTTT.

The CDR3 sequence: CASSDAAAGYEKLFF. The CDR3 coding sequence is TGTGCCAGCAGTGATGCTGCCGCAGGGTATGAAAAACTGTTTTTT. The chain recombines TRBV2 with TRBJ1-4; D perhaps matches TRBD1 (5 bases). Trimming cost V 3 bases and J 6 bases, with 14 bases left between them. Per germline, CDR1 SNHLY and CDR2 FYNNEI. The CDR3 is made up of 15 amino acids.

V gene TRBV28 combines with J gene TRBJ2-7; D is perhaps TRBD2 (5 bases). Trimming took off 4 bases at V and 7 bases at J, with 14 bases between the two ends. The CDR3 length is 13 residues. Germline V CDR1 and CDR2: MDHEN, SYDVKM. The CDR3: CASSSQLVREQYV. The CDR3 nucleotides are TGTGCCAGCAGTTCCCAACTAGTGAGGGAGCAGTACGTC.

The chain has TRBV7-9 and TRBJ2-1, with 9 bases lining up with TRBD1. Germline values: CDR1 SEHNR, CDR2 FQNEAQ (reference sequence). The CDR3 loop spans 12 amino acids. The trim removed 4 bases at V and 8 bases at J, leaving 0 bases unmatched. CDR3 DNA: TGTGCCAGCAGCTGGACAGGGGATGAGCAGTTCTTC. It codes for CASSWTGDEQFF.

In its sample, this clone was seen a few times. The chain has TRBV4-1 and TRBJ1-1; 9 bases fit TRBD1. J lost 0 bases, V lost 4 bases, and 3 bases had no gene match. Per the germline V gene, CDR1 is MGHRA and CDR2 is YSYEKL. The CDR3 is made up of 15 amino acids. This CDR3 is CASSRTGDMNTEAFF. The CDR3 DNA follows: TGCGCCAGCAGCCGGACAGGGGACATGAACACTGAAGCTTTCTTT.

This chain connects TRBV12-5 to TRBJ2-2; TRBD2 matches at 8 bases. The junction had 2 bases not matched to a gene; V was cut back by 1 base and J by 7 bases. Germline V gene sequence: CDR1 LGHNT, CDR2 FRNRAP. This CDR3 is 14 amino acids long. This CDR3 is CASGLESGGGELFF. The CDR3 DNA follows: TGTGCTAGTGGTTTGGAAAGCGGGGGCGGGGAGCTGTTTTTT.

V is TRBV5-1 and J is TRBJ1-2; D unclear. The V gene lost 1 base and the J gene lost 1 base, with 11 bases spanning the gap. The germline V gene has CDR1 SGHRS and CDR2 YFSETQ. The CDR3 runs 15 residues. The CDR3 DNA reads as TGCGCCAGCAGCTTGCCGGGAGCCGATAACTATGGCTACACCTTC. It is translated as CASSLPGADNYGYTF.

J is TRBJ1-5 and V is TRBV4-2; D call uncertain. Germline V lookup: CDR1 LGHNA, CDR2 YNFKEQ. CDR3 length equals 15 residues. V was pared by 0 bases and J by 5 bases, with 11 bases between. The CDR3 region is CASSQDVQVYQPQHF. The CDR3 DNA reads as TGTGCCAGCAGCCAAGATGTCCAGGTCTATCAGCCCCAGCATTTT.

The chain uses TRBV11-2 and TRBJ1-1; D gene ambiguous. Germline assignment: CDR1 SGHAT and CDR2 FQNNGV. There are 15 residues in the CDR3. V was pared by 5 bases and J by 0 bases, with 13 bases between. DNA of the CDR3: TGTGCCAGCAGCCCTAGATACGGGGTGAACACTGAAGCTTTCTTT. It encodes CASSPRYGVNTEAFF.

The chain employs TRBV4-1 and TRBJ1-3; D possibly corresponds to TRBD1 (6 bases). The CDR3 loop spans 17 amino acids. V lost 0 bases and J lost 4, with 16 bases in between. CDR1 and CDR2 from the germline V gene are MGHRA and YSYEKL. The CDR3 bases are TGCGCCAGCAGCCAAGATCAGGGCAGGGGTCCGGGAAACACCATATATTTT. Its translation: CASSQDQGRGPGNTIYF.

V is TRBV9 and J is TRBJ1-2; a weak D match, TRBD1 (6 bases). Germline loops: CDR1 SGDLS, CDR2 YYNGEE. The CDR3 is 14 amino acids. V dropped 4 bases and J dropped 3 bases, with 13 bases sitting between them. CDR3 residues: CASSSGAGDYGYTF. CDR3 nucleotide sequence: TGTGCCAGCAGCTCAGGGGCGGGGGACTATGGCTACACCTTC.

This clone was detected only a few times. The rearrangement joins TRBV2 to TRBJ2-7; 9 nucleotides line up with TRBD2. Per germline, CDR1 SNHLY and CDR2 FYNNEI. V lost 4 bases to trimming and J lost 6 bases; unmatched junction nucleotides: 13. There are 16 residues in the CDR3. CDR3 DNA sequence: TGTGCCAGCAGTGCAGAAGCGGGGGGCAGGGTAAGCGAGCAGTACTTC. Its protein product is CASSAEAGGRVSEQYF.

This clone has a handful of counts. The chain carries TRBV4-2 and TRBJ1-2, with 8 nucleotides matching TRBD1. The germline gives CDR1 LGHNA, CDR2 YNFKEQ. Germline trimming cut 0 bases from V and 4 bases from J; bases unmatched to any gene: 7. This CDR3 has 16 residues. Here the CDR3 DNA reads TGTGCCAGCAGCCAAGAATCAACAGGGGGACGCTATGGCTACACCTTC. Protein sequence: CASSQESTGGRYGYTF.

The CDR3 here is CASSPTELAGRAYTF. The CDR3 coding sequence is TGTGCCAGCAGCCCCACTGAGTTAGCGGGTAGGGCCTACACCTTC. The V and J genes are TRBV6-5 and TRBJ1-2; no clear D. This CDR3 region has 15 residues. CDR1 MNHEY and CDR2 SVGAGI come from the germline V gene. Trimming took off 6 bases at V and 10 bases at J, with 24 bases between the two ends.

The J gene is TRBJ2-3, the V gene TRBV5-4; 8 bases match TRBD2. Germline values: CDR1 SGHNT, CDR2 YYREEE (reference sequence). The junction had 9 bases not matched to a gene; V was cut back by 4 bases and J by 2 bases. This CDR3 spans 16 amino acids. The CDR3 nucleotides are TGTGCCAGCAGCCCCTTTAGCGGGGTTAACACAGATACGCAGTATTTT. It encodes CASSPFSGVNTDTQYF.

The rearrangement joins TRBV21-1 to TRBJ2-5; the table's D gene call, TRBD1, was not cross checked with the DNA. TRBV21-1 is labeled a pseudogene. The CDR3 covers 16 residues. CDR3 region: CASSIWTGCKRETQYF. For the CDR3, the DNA is TGTGCCAGCAGCATTTGGACAGGGTGCAAAAGAGAGACCCAGTACTTC.

This chain connects TRBV29-1 to TRBJ2-7; 10 nucleotides align to TRBD1. Germline-derived CDR1 and CDR2 are SQVTM and ANQGSEA. CDR3 length: 12 residues. V shed 7 bases and J 4 bases; nucleotides not matched to a gene: 4. The CDR3, as DNA: TGCAGCGCGGGGGACAGGGGTTACGAGCAGTACTTC. It is translated as CSAGDRGYEQYF.

The chain links TRBV2 to TRBJ1-2; TRBD1 matches 8 bases. CDR3 length: 14 amino acids. V shed 6 bases and J 10 bases; nucleotides not matched to a gene: 13. Germline CDR1 SNHLY, CDR2 FYNNEI. The CDR3 DNA is TGTGCCAGCAGCGACCCGTGGACAGGGAGGGACTACACCTTC. Residues: CASSDPWTGRDYTF. The variable domain in full, with the rest retrieved from reference TRBV2 and TRBJ1-2, is EPEVTQTPSHQVTQMGQEVILRCVPISNHLYFYWYRQILGQKVEFLVSFYNNEISEKSEIFDDQFSVERPDGSNFTLKIRSTKLEDSAMYFCASSDPWTGRDYTFGSGTRLTVV.

This clone has only one observation. The genes are TRBV27 and TRBJ1-2; 9 bases agree with TRBD1. The V segment lost 7 bases and the J segment 4 bases; nucleotides outside the gene matches: 10. CDR1 MNHEY and CDR2 SMNVEV come from the germline V gene (reference sequence). The CDR3 totals 15 residues. The CDR3 DNA reads as TGTGCCAGCACCTCTGGGACAGGGTCTTTCTATGGCTACACCTTC. Its protein is CASTSGTGSFYGYTF.

This chain joins TRBV19 and TRBJ2-2; TRBD1 matches 10 bases. With 6 bases clipped from V and 6 bases from J, the junction kept 4 bases outside the gene matches. CDR1 is LNHDA and CDR2 is SQIVND in the germline V gene (reference sequence). The CDR3 length is 14 residues. CDR3 sequence reads: CASRTGGMAGELFF. CDR3 nucleotides: TGTGCCAGTAGGACAGGGGGCATGGCCGGGGAGCTGTTTTTT. Full variable domain (outside the CDR3, taken from reference TRBV19 and TRBJ2-2): DGGITQSPKYLFRKEGQNVTLSCEQNLNHDAMYWYRQDPGQGLRLIYYSQIVNDFQKGDIAEGYSVSREKKESFPLTVTSAQKNPTAFYLCASRTGGMAGELFFGEGSRLTVL.

This clone occurred a few times. The J gene is TRBJ1-1, the V gene TRBV5-1; D not resolved. V lost 0 bases and J 1 base, leaving 13 bases between the germline ends. Per the germline V gene, CDR1 is SGHRS and CDR2 is YFSETQ. This CDR3 is built from 16 residues. The chain's CDR3 is CASSLGRLQQNTEAFF. The CDR3 coding sequence is TGCGCCAGCAGCTTGGGCAGGTTGCAGCAGAACACTGAAGCTTTCTTT.

The V call is TRBV28, the J call TRBJ2-2; the D gene is possibly TRBD1 (6 bases). This CDR3 contains 15 residues. Looked up from germline, CDR1 is MDHEN and CDR2 is SYDVKM. V shed 3 bases and J shed 5 bases, with 13 bases lying between them. The CDR3 sequence is CASSFMNRVTGELFF. The CDR3 DNA is TGTGCCAGCAGTTTTATGAACAGGGTGACCGGGGAGCTGTTTTTT.

The chain's CDR3 is CASSPVGGNTIYF. The CDR3 DNA follows: TGCGCCAGCAGTCCTGTCGGGGGAAACACCATATATTTT. The gene calls are TRBV4-3 and TRBJ1-3; no clear D gene. The CDR3 contains 13 residues. V gave up 6 bases and J gave up 4 bases, with 10 bases separating them. CDR1 LGHNA and CDR2 YSLEER come from the germline V gene.